Listed here are 10 T cell receptor beta chains from one sample, sequenced in a study of T-cell reconstitution after alpha-beta-depleted transplantation in children. The library targeted TCRbeta and was prepared with unique molecular identifiers. Using its own MiXCR run on the PCR reads, TCRdb lists one record per CDR3 protein. The data hold about 500,000 distinct CDR3 sequences, with approximately 32% observed a single time. The material was PBMCs from the stem cell graft donor, obtained from the stem cell graft. The receptors were sampled from a human donor who donated a stem cell graft to a child with aplastic anemia.

The chain joins TRBV2 to TRBJ2-5; 10 bases line up with TRBD2. The ends lost 6 bases at V and 4 bases at J; junction bases unmatched: 8. Germline V CDR1 and CDR2: SNHLY, FYNNEI. The length of the CDR3 is 15 residues. CDR3 DNA: TGTGCCAGCAGGGCCGGGACTAGCGACCGAGAGACCCAGTACTTC. Translated: CASRAGTSDRETQYF. Drawing the rest from reference TRBV2 and TRBJ2-5, the complete variable domain is EPEVTQTPSHQVTQMGQEVILRCVPISNHLYFYWYRQILGQKVEFLVSFYNNEISEKSEIFDDQFSVERPDGSNFTLKIRSTKLEDSAMYFCASRAGTSDRETQYFGPGTRLLVL.

This clonotype has a handful of counts. This chain connects TRBV7-2 to TRBJ2-2; D is possibly TRBD1 or TRBD2 (5 bases each). The CDR3 spans 13 residues. V lost 6 bases, J lost 1 base, and 6 bases lay in between. Looked up from germline, CDR1 is SGHTA and CDR2 is FQGNSA. CDR3 in amino acids: CASRRGNTGELFF. DNA of the CDR3: TGTGCCAGCAGGAGGGGGAACACCGGGGAGCTGTTTTTT.

On this clonotype itself: Without the conserved terminal phenylalanine or tryptophan, this CDR3 likely stems from a read error. The rearrangement links TRBV11-2 to TRBJ2-3, with a tentative D call TRBD1 (5 bases). Trimming left V 1 base short and J 10 bases short, with 18 bases between. This CDR3 contains 15 residues. The germline V gene encodes CDR1 SGHAT and CDR2 FQNNGV. The DNA for the CDR3 is TGTGCCAGCAGCTTAGGTTCAGGGTTTCCATCATCGCAGTATTTG. Translating gives CASSLGSGFPSSQYL.

This clonotype has a handful of counts. This sequence joins TRBV9 and TRBJ2-1, with 8 bases fitting TRBD2. The germline gives CDR1 SGDLS, CDR2 YYNGEE. CDR3 length: 16 amino acids. V gave up 0 bases and J gave up 6 bases; unmatched junction bases: 8. The DNA of the CDR3 is TGTGCCAGCAGCGTAGAGGGAGCGGGAGTTCGCAATGAGCAGTTCTTC. This encodes CASSVEGAGVRNEQFF.

This clonotype was observed a few times. This chain joins TRBV4-1 and TRBJ2-1; D gene uncertain. Trimming left V 0 bases short and J 0 bases short, with 9 bases between. Germline loops: CDR1 MGHRA, CDR2 YSYEKL. This CDR3 is 16 amino acids long. The CDR3 nucleotides read TGCGCCAGCAGCCAAGAGTACGATAGCTCCTACAATGAGCAGTTCTTC. Its protein product is CASSQEYDSSYNEQFF.

This chain uses TRBV5-6 with TRBJ2-3; 14 bases agree with TRBD2. This CDR3 contains 19 residues. Germline V CDR1 and CDR2: SGHDT, YYEEEE. After removal of 4 bases from V and 3 bases from J, the junction contained 13 bases not matched to a gene. The CDR3: CASSPRPGLAGVGTDTQYF. The CDR3 DNA is TGTGCCAGCAGCCCACGTCCGGGACTAGCGGGAGTAGGAACAGATACGCAGTATTTT.

This clonotype occurred a few times. The chain is built from TRBV6-6 and TRBJ1-1; D remains ambiguous. Germline CDR1 and CDR2: MNHNY and SVGAGI (reference sequence). Trimming removed 3 bases at V and 5 bases at J, with 4 bases between. This CDR3 contains 11 residues. The CDR3 loop is CASSYITEAFF. CDR3 nucleotide sequence: TGTGCCAGCAGTTATATAACTGAAGCTTTCTTT.

This rearrangement joins TRBV4-3 to TRBJ2-7, with a possible D match to TRBD2 (5 bases). Trimming took off 0 bases at V and 4 bases at J, with 10 bases between the two ends. CDR3 size: 14 residues. Germline values: CDR1 LGHNA, CDR2 YSLEER. The CDR3 reads CASSQDGSRYEQYF. For the CDR3, the DNA is TGCGCCAGCAGCCAAGATGGGAGTCGGTACGAGCAGTACTTC.

The CDR3 loop is CASSDGGGYEQYV. CDR3 DNA: TGCGCCAGCTCGGATGGGGGGGGCTACGAGCAGTACGTC. The chain links TRBV5-1 to TRBJ2-7; 7 bases map to TRBD2. Germline CDR1 and CDR2: SGHRS and YFSETQ. Trimming at V came to 7 bases and at J to 3 bases, leaving 7 bases not matched to a gene. CDR3 length equals 13 residues.

This clonotype has a handful of counts. The chain employs TRBV25-1 and TRBJ2-5; 7 nucleotides line up with TRBD2. The CDR3 totals 15 residues. In germline, CDR1 is MGHDK, CDR2 SYGVNS. V lost 4 bases, J lost 6 bases, and 11 bases stayed unmatched. CDR3 DNA sequence: TGTGCCAGCAGTGCTTACACTGGGGAGGGACAGACCCAGTACTTC. The encoded protein is CASSAYTGEGQTQYF. The full variable domain, completed using reference TRBV25-1 and TRBJ2-5, is EADIYQTPRYLVIGTGKKITLECSQTMGHDKMYWYQQDPGMELHLIHYSYGVNSTEKGDLSSESTVSRIRTEHFPLTLESARPSHTSQYLCASSAYTGEGQTQYFGPGTRLLVL.